Presented here are 25 T cell receptor beta chains from one specimen sequenced in a study of blood T cell repertoires in COVID-19. Sequencing used immunoSEQ multiplex PCR; TCRdb keeps in-frame clones, though not all of them. Of about 130,000 clones listed, around 80% are singletons. The specimen was peripheral blood. The receptors stem from a man aged 65-85 years with acute or convalescent COVID-19.

V usage is TRBV5-1 and J usage is TRBJ2-2, with D uncertain. V was clipped by 5 bases and J by 0 bases, with 5 bases between them. The V gene's germline CDR1 is SGHRS and CDR2 YFSETQ. The CDR3 has 13 residues. CDR3 amino acids: CASSTTNTGELFF. In DNA form, the CDR3 reads TGCGCCAGCAGTACAACGAACACCGGGGAGCTGTTTTTT.

This rearrangement joins TRBV5-1 to TRBJ1-3, with TRBD1 matching 8 bases. V trimming: 0 bases; J trimming: 2 bases; junction bases outside the gene matches: 4. Germline lookup yields CDR1 SGHRS and CDR2 YFSETQ. This CDR3 has 16 residues. CDR3 bases: TGCGCCAGCAGCTTGGCCGGACAGGGCGCTGGAAACACCATATATTTT. This gives the protein CASSLAGQGAGNTIYF.

The chain links TRBV11-2 to TRBJ1-1; D call uncertain. The V end lost 5 bases, the J end lost 3 bases, and 16 bases lay between the germline ends. This CDR3 has 15 residues. The germline CDR1 and CDR2 sequences are SGHAT and FQNNGV. The CDR3 bases are TGTGCCAGCAGCCTCGACCGGGGAGGCGACACTGAAGCTTTCTTT. The encoded protein is CASSLDRGGDTEAFF.

The V and J genes are TRBV19 and TRBJ2-2; 9 bases are shared with TRBD1. CDR3 length: 16 residues. Germline values: CDR1 LNHDA, CDR2 SQIVND (reference sequence). J lost 4 bases, V lost 4 bases, and 7 bases had no gene match. CDR3 loop: CASSRGGTGFTGELFF. The CDR3 DNA reads as TGTGCCAGTAGTAGAGGGGGGACAGGGTTCACCGGGGAGCTGTTTTTT.

The J gene is TRBJ1-3, the V gene TRBV18; D may be TRBD1 (5 bases). Germline-derived CDR1 and CDR2 are KGHSH and LQKENI. The length of the CDR3 is 16 residues. Trimming removed 7 bases at V and 0 bases at J, with 16 bases between. For the CDR3, the DNA is TGTGCCAGCTTCCTAAGCGGGACTAACTCTGGAAACACCATATATTTT. It specifies CASFLSGTNSGNTIYF.

This chain links TRBV11-2 with TRBJ1-5; TRBD1 agrees at 8 bases. Unmatched junction bases numbered 12, after V lost 5 bases and J lost 6 bases. Germline V lookup: CDR1 SGHAT, CDR2 FQNNGV. CDR3 length: 16 residues. The CDR3 DNA follows: TGTGCCAGCAGCGACAGATCACAGGGGGTTGGTCAGCCCCAGCATTTT. It yields the protein CASSDRSQGVGQPQHF.

This sequence joins TRBV6-6 and TRBJ1-1; D not resolved. Germline CDR1 and CDR2: MNHNY and SVGAGI (reference sequence). The length of the CDR3 is 11 residues. V was shortened by 0 bases and J by 8 bases, with 4 bases between the two germline ends. The DNA of the CDR3 is TGTGCCAGCAGTTACTCAACAGAAGCTTTCTTT. Its translation is CASSYSTEAFF.

The chain recombines TRBV7-8 with TRBJ2-7, with 9 positions matching TRBD1. J was trimmed by 3 bases and V by 9 bases; bases with no gene match: 6. Germline values: CDR1 SGHVS, CDR2 FQNEAQ. This CDR3 is built from 13 residues. The CDR3 reads CASGQGTIYEQYF. The CDR3 bases are TGTGCCAGTGGACAGGGGACGATCTACGAGCAGTACTTC.

The chain uses TRBV6-5 and TRBJ2-1; 13 bases are shared with TRBD2. Germline-derived CDR1 and CDR2 are MNHEY and SVGAGI. V lost 4 bases, J lost 3 bases, and 3 bases stayed unmatched. The CDR3 extends over 16 amino acids. In DNA form, the CDR3 reads TGTGCCAGCAGTTTTGGACTAGCGGGGGACTACAATGAGCAGTTCTTC. Encoded protein: CASSFGLAGDYNEQFF.

The chain joins TRBV9 to TRBJ2-1, with TRBD2 as a possible D gene (6 bases). This CDR3 is 15 amino acids long. Germline CDR1 and CDR2: SGDLS and YYNGEE. Trimming left V 7 bases short and J 4 bases short, with 18 bases between. The CDR3 region is CASGPRGVSYNEQFF. CDR3 bases: TGTGCCAGCGGACCTCGCGGGGTTTCTTACAATGAGCAGTTCTTC.

The genes are TRBV9 and TRBJ2-5, with a weak D call TRBD2 (5 bases). Trimming left V 3 bases short and J 2 bases short, with 14 bases between. CDR3 length: 15 residues. Germline CDR1 SGDLS, CDR2 YYNGEE. The CDR3 loop is CASSAGGSVQETQYF. The CDR3 nucleotides read TGTGCCAGCAGCGCCGGAGGTTCCGTTCAAGAGACCCAGTACTTC.

The rearrangement uses TRBV11-1 and TRBJ2-7; 10 bases agree with TRBD1. CDR3 length equals 11 residues. The J segment lost 12 bases and the V segment lost 3 bases, leaving 2 bases of the junction unmatched. The V gene's germline CDR1 is SGHAT and CDR2 FQDESV (reference sequence). CDR3 in DNA: TGTGCCAGCAGCTTCGGGACAGGGGTGTACTTC. Translation gives CASSFGTGVYF.

The chain combines TRBV6-6 with TRBJ1-5; D call uncertain. The germline V gene has CDR1 MNHNY and CDR2 SVGAGI (reference sequence). The CDR3 contains 14 residues. Trimming took 0 bases from V and 7 from J, leaving 10 bases between them. CDR3 in amino acids: CASSYSDSTQPQHF. Written as DNA, the CDR3 is TGTGCCAGCAGTTACTCCGACTCGACCCAGCCCCAGCATTTT.

In DNA form, the CDR3 reads TGTGCCAGCAGAGGGACAGGCGTCAGGTTTGGCTACACCTTC. This translates into CASRGTGVRFGYTF. The rearrangement uses TRBV6-5 and TRBJ1-2, with 8 bases that match TRBD1. Losses at the gene ends were 6 bases for V and 7 bases for J; bases not matched to a gene: 10. The CDR3 is 14 residues long. Germline assignment: CDR1 MNHEY and CDR2 SVGAGI.

The genes are TRBV16 and TRBJ1-5, with D maybe TRBD1 (5 bases). The CDR3 is 15 amino acids. With 0 bases removed from V and 5 bases from J, the gap between germline ends came to 11 bases. Per germline, CDR1 KGHSY and CDR2 FQNENV. The CDR3 sequence is CASSQSGGMDQPQHF. The CDR3, as DNA: TGTGCCAGCAGCCAATCCGGGGGGATGGATCAGCCCCAGCATTTT.

The rearrangement links TRBV19 to TRBJ1-5, with 8 bases matching TRBD1. The CDR3 sequence is 15 residues long. V lost 9 bases, J lost 1 base, and 8 bases stayed unmatched. CDR1 and CDR2 (germline): LNHDA, SQIVND (reference sequence). The CDR3 loop is CASQDRGTSNQPQHF. As DNA, the CDR3 is TGTGCCAGCCAAGACAGGGGAACGAGCAATCAGCCCCAGCATTTT.

This chain connects TRBV6-4 to TRBJ1-3; 10 nucleotides line up with TRBD1. In germline, CDR1 is MRHNA, CDR2 SNTAGT. The CDR3 spans 20 residues. Losses at the gene ends were 2 bases for V and 2 bases for J; bases not matched to a gene: 15. This CDR3 reads CASSDKRFTSGTGAGNTIYF. The CDR3 bases are TGTGCCAGCAGTGACAAACGTTTTACCTCCGGGACAGGGGCTGGAAACACCATATATTTT.

This clone occurred many times. The V call is TRBV11-3, the J call TRBJ2-3, with unresolved D. CDR3 size: 15 residues. V dropped 5 bases and J dropped 4 bases, with 16 bases sitting between them. Germline V CDR1 and CDR2: SGHNT, YENEEA. CDR3 in DNA: TGTGCCAGCAGCACGAACCCCGACGGGTCAGATACGCAGTATTTT. Its protein is CASSTNPDGSDTQYF. The full variable domain, rest sourced from reference TRBV11-3 and TRBJ2-3, is EAGVVQSPRYKIIEKKQPVAFWCNPISGHNTLYWYLQNLGQGPELLIRYENEEAVDDSQLPKDRFSAERLKGVDSTLKIQPAELGDSAVYLCASSTNPDGSDTQYFGPGTRLTVL.

The gene calls are TRBV18 and TRBJ2-3; D not resolved. Germline V lookup: CDR1 KGHSH, CDR2 LQKENI. This CDR3 region has 16 residues. Trimming cost V 3 bases and J 0 bases, with 13 bases left between them. The CDR3 coding sequence is TGTGCCAGCTCACCCCGACTTGGCACTAGCACAGATACGCAGTATTTT. Protein: CASSPRLGTSTDTQYF.

This clone was observed a handful of times. The rearrangement links TRBV11-2 to TRBJ1-6, with D unclear. The V gene's germline CDR1 is SGHAT and CDR2 FQNNGV. The CDR3 is 13 residues long. V gave up 3 bases and J gave up 7 bases, with 7 bases separating them. The CDR3 spells CASSLVENSPLHF. The DNA of the CDR3 is TGTGCCAGCAGCTTGGTCGAGAATTCACCCCTCCACTTT. Variable domain in full (rest from reference TRBV11-2 and TRBJ1-6): EAGVAQSPRYKIIEKRQSVAFWCNPISGHATLYWYQQILGQGPKLLIQFQNNGVVDDSQLPKDRFSAERLKGVDSTLKIQPAKLEDSAVYLCASSLVENSPLHFGNGTRLTVT.

This rearrangement joins TRBV28 to TRBJ1-3; 10 bases are shared with TRBD1. Germline assignment: CDR1 MDHEN and CDR2 SYDVKM. V was clipped by 5 bases and J by 3 bases; unmatched bases: 4. The CDR3 extends over 15 amino acids. CDR3 coding DNA: TGTGCCAGCAGTGCGGGACAGGGGATTGGAAACACCATATATTTT. Translation: CASSAGQGIGNTIYF.

The V and J genes are TRBV18 and TRBJ2-1; D is possibly TRBD1 (5 bases). Germline V gives CDR1 KGHSH, CDR2 LQKENI. Trimming shortened V by 4 bases and J by 3 bases, and 10 bases separated the two germline ends. The CDR3 loop spans 14 amino acids. CDR3 coding DNA: TGTGCCAGCTCACAGGGGCCCCTCTACAATGAGCAGTTCTTC. This codes for CASSQGPLYNEQFF.

This clone was seen a few times. The V gene is TRBV7-9, the J gene TRBJ1-3, with D maybe TRBD1 (5 bases). V was trimmed by 1 base and J by 0 bases, leaving 10 bases between them. In germline, CDR1 is SEHNR, CDR2 FQNEAQ (reference sequence). This CDR3 has 16 amino acids. CDR3 DNA sequence: TGTGCCAGCAGCTTAGTAGGGGCCAGCTCTGGAAACACCATATATTTT. It yields the protein CASSLVGASSGNTIYF.

The chain combines TRBV27 with TRBJ1-5, with 8 bases identical to TRBD1. The length of the CDR3 is 14 residues. The V gene end was trimmed by 4 bases and the J gene end by 6 bases; junction bases not matched to a gene: 5. The germline CDR1 and CDR2 sequences are MNHEY and SMNVEV (reference sequence). This CDR3 reads CASSSPGGGQPQHF. The CDR3 bases are TGTGCCAGCAGTTCCCCAGGGGGCGGTCAGCCCCAGCATTTT.

The chain is built from TRBV10-3 and TRBJ1-1; D remains ambiguous. This CDR3 region has 14 residues. Trimming removed 5 bases at V and 1 base at J, with 11 bases between. Germline V gives CDR1 ENHRY, CDR2 SYGVKD. CDR3 protein: CAISSRVPNTEAFF. In DNA, the CDR3 is TGTGCCATCAGTTCCCGGGTCCCGAACACTGAAGCTTTCTTT.